One and the same sample provided the 32 T cell receptor beta chains below, sequenced in a study of graft-versus-host responses after intestinal transplantation. Profiling relied on immunoSEQ multiplex PCR, and the TCRdb table lists in-frame clones only, not all of them. The table lists about 36,000 clones, approximately 94% of them singletons, with over 0.2% in the top ten. These TCRs are of unknown antigen specificity. The sequencing here drew on unstimulated CD4+ T cells sorted from spleen or lymph node cells, taken before transplant. The receptor set was obtained from a human donor who was the organ donor for an intestinal transplant.

The chain recombines TRBV6-4 with TRBJ2-5, with 8 bases matching TRBD1. The better agreement between TRBJ2-7 and the DNA end casts doubt on the J call. This CDR3 comprises 19 residues. Germline CDR1 reads MRHNA; CDR2 reads SNTAGT. The CDR3 sequence: CASRGVRAGGLFSSYEQYF. In DNA, the CDR3 is TGTGCCAGCAGGGGGGTCCGGGCAGGGGGCTTATTCAGCTCCTACGAGCAGTACTTC.

This chain uses TRBV5-1 with TRBJ2-3, with 10 bases that match TRBD1. The germline V gene has CDR1 SGHRS and CDR2 YFSETQ. Trimming took 4 bases from V and 3 from J; bases not matched to a gene: 2. This CDR3 spans 14 amino acids. CDR3 region: CASSAGQGTDTQYF. CDR3 bases: TGCGCCAGCAGCGCGGGACAGGGGACAGATACGCAGTATTTT.

This chain connects TRBV27 to TRBJ1-6, with a weak D call TRBD1 (5 bases). This CDR3 spans 15 amino acids. Germline V gene sequence: CDR1 MNHEY, CDR2 SMNVEV (reference sequence). Deletions cut 6 bases from V and 9 bases from J, with 18 bases between. The DNA of the CDR3 is TGTGCCAGCAGCTGTGTGCGGGGGGGGGTTTCACCCCTCCACTTT. Amino acids: CASSCVRGGVSPLHF.

V is TRBV7-9 and J is TRBJ1-2; D is undetermined. The CDR3 sequence is 15 residues long. V was trimmed by 0 bases and J by 0 bases, leaving 8 bases between them. CDR1 is SEHNR, CDR2 FQNEAQ, per germline (reference sequence). CDR3 sequence reads: CASSLARGANYGYTF. Written as DNA, the CDR3 is TGTGCCAGCAGCTTAGCTCGCGGGGCTAACTATGGCTACACCTTC.

CDR3 bases: TGTGCCAGCAGCTCGGGCGGGAGGGGAGGGGAGACCCAGTACTTC. It yields the protein CASSSGGRGGETQYF. This chain joins TRBV9 and TRBJ2-5; 9 bases line up with TRBD2. V shed 4 bases and J 5 bases; nucleotides not matched to a gene: 9. This CDR3 comprises 15 residues. Germline CDR1 reads SGDLS; CDR2 reads YYNGEE.

J is TRBJ2-5 and V is TRBV18; 7 nucleotides match TRBD1. From germline, CDR1 is KGHSH and CDR2 LQKENI. The length of the CDR3 is 15 residues. The V gene end was trimmed by 5 bases and the J gene end by 2 bases; junction bases not matched to a gene: 8. The CDR3, as DNA: TGTGCCAGCTCATCCCGGGACAGACGACAAGAGACCCAGTACTTC. Its translation: CASSSRDRRQETQYF.

The CDR3 sequence is CARRGQGTSPLHF. The CDR3 DNA follows: TGTGCCAGAAGAGGACAGGGGACCTCACCCCTCCACTTT. The rearrangement joins TRBV2 to TRBJ1-6; 9 positions agree with TRBD1. Germline-derived CDR1 and CDR2 are SNHLY and FYNNEI. The CDR3 spans 13 residues. The V gene end was trimmed by 9 bases and the J gene end by 10 bases; junction bases not matched to a gene: 7.

This chain uses TRBV4-3 with TRBJ1-2; 8 nucleotides line up with TRBD1. The V and J ends lost 0 bases and 5 bases, in that order; junction bases with no gene match: 5. Germline V gene sequence: CDR1 LGHNA, CDR2 YSLEER. The CDR3 extends over 15 amino acids. The CDR3 loop is CASSQDRGRRYGYTF. CDR3 bases: TGCGCCAGCAGCCAAGACAGGGGGCGCCGGTATGGCTACACCTTC.

The chain recombines TRBV6-1 with TRBJ2-7; D possibly corresponds to TRBD2 (5 bases). Germline CDR1 is MNHNS and CDR2 is SASEGT. Trimming took off 6 bases at V and 7 bases at J, with 19 bases between the two ends. The CDR3 covers 14 residues. CDR3 nucleotides: TGTGCCAGCAGCCCCGGGCCTCAGACGGGGGAGCAGTACTTC. Amino acids: CASSPGPQTGEQYF.

This sequence joins TRBV5-1 and TRBJ2-7, with TRBD2 identical over 11 bases. The CDR3 length is 15 residues. Germline CDR1 is SGHRS and CDR2 is YFSETQ. The ends lost 3 bases at V and 3 bases at J; junction bases unmatched: 5. CDR3 residues: CASSSLAGGHYEQYF. CDR3 in DNA: TGCGCCAGCAGCTCCCTAGCGGGGGGTCACTACGAGCAGTACTTC.

The CDR3 protein is CASSTYRGHGYTF. DNA of the CDR3: TGTGCCAGCAGTACCTACAGGGGGCATGGCTACACCTTC. The chain employs TRBV27 and TRBJ1-2; 9 bases fit TRBD1. Per the germline V gene, CDR1 is MNHEY and CDR2 is SMNVEV (reference sequence). V shed 5 bases and J 6 bases; nucleotides not matched to a gene: 4. The CDR3 runs to 13 residues.

The V gene is TRBV19, the J gene TRBJ1-5; D is ambiguous. V was pared by 3 bases and J by 4 bases, with 7 bases between. The CDR3 spans 13 residues. CDR1 and CDR2 from the germline V gene are LNHDA and SQIVND (reference sequence). The CDR3 here is CASSMSGNQPQHF. CDR3 coding DNA: TGTGCCAGTAGTATGAGTGGGAATCAGCCCCAGCATTTT.

This chain joins TRBV11-1 and TRBJ2-3, with a weak D call TRBD2 (6 bases). V was clipped by 7 bases and J by 4 bases, with 12 bases between them. The CDR3 contains 13 residues. CDR1 SGHAT and CDR2 FQDESV come from the germline V gene (reference sequence). The CDR3 loop is CASKRGAADTQYF. CDR3 nucleotide sequence: TGTGCCAGCAAACGCGGGGCTGCAGATACGCAGTATTTT.

The V and J genes are TRBV10-1 and TRBJ1-1, with D uncertain. The CDR3 covers 10 residues. The V end was cut by 7 bases, the J end by 4 bases, with 4 bases between. The germline CDR1 and CDR2 sequences are WNHNN and SYGVQD (reference sequence). This CDR3 reads CASKCTEAFF. As DNA, the CDR3 is TGCGCCAGCAAGTGCACTGAAGCTTTCTTT.

The chain carries TRBV6-4 and TRBJ2-1; 9 nucleotides line up with TRBD2. The trim removed 3 bases at V and 10 bases at J, leaving 13 bases unmatched. Germline CDR1 reads MRHNA; CDR2 reads SNTAGT. This CDR3 is built from 16 residues. The CDR3, as DNA: TGTGCCAGCAGTGAAGAGGCGGGGGGGTCTATAGGGGAGCAGTTCTTC. As protein: CASSEEAGGSIGEQFF.

This chain uses TRBV19 with TRBJ1-1; 7 bases agree with TRBD1. Germline loops: CDR1 LNHDA, CDR2 SQIVND (reference sequence). This CDR3 region has 13 residues. The V segment lost 4 bases and the J segment 10 bases; nucleotides outside the gene matches: 9. In nucleotides, the CDR3 is TGTGCCAGTAGTAATGGGAAGGGGGCGGCAGCTTTCTTT. Its protein is CASSNGKGAAAFF.

The chain employs TRBV12-5 and TRBJ1-5, with 7 bases that match TRBD1. With V trimmed by 4 bases and J by 0 bases, 9 bases remained unmatched. CDR1 is LGHNT and CDR2 is FRNRAP in the germline V gene. The CDR3 is made up of 17 amino acids. The chain's CDR3 is CASGSRQGGYSNQPQHF. The CDR3 DNA follows: TGTGCTAGTGGTTCCCGACAGGGTGGGTATAGCAATCAGCCCCAGCATTTT.

The rearrangement links TRBV5-1 to TRBJ2-3; 13 bases are shared with TRBD2. The CDR3 is 17 amino acids. Trimming at V came to 3 bases and at J to 0 bases, leaving 4 bases not matched to a gene. Germline V lookup: CDR1 SGHRS, CDR2 YFSETQ. The CDR3 coding sequence is TGCGCCAGCAGCTCCGGGACTAGCGGGGCGAGCACAGATACGCAGTATTTT. Protein: CASSSGTSGASTDTQYF.

DNA for the CDR3: TGTGCCAGCTTGGTAGCGGGGGGTACCGGGGAGCTGTTTTTT. Translation gives CASLVAGGTGELFF. The gene calls are TRBV7-9 and TRBJ2-2; 10 bases are shared with TRBD2. With 8 bases clipped from V and 5 bases from J, the junction kept 5 bases outside the gene matches. The CDR3 length is 14 residues. Per the germline V gene, CDR1 is SEHNR and CDR2 is FQNEAQ (reference sequence).

This clone was recorded only once. The genes are TRBV30 and TRBJ1-1, with D uncertain. This CDR3 is 14 amino acids long. The V end lost 1 base, the J end lost 1 base, and 10 bases lay between the germline ends. In germline, CDR1 is GTSNPN, CDR2 SVGIG (reference sequence). The CDR3 spells CAWSEGRPNTEAFF. The CDR3 nucleotides are TGTGCCTGGAGTGAAGGGCGGCCGAACACTGAAGCTTTCTTT.

The count of this clone is one. Other DNA sequences from this sample encode an identical CDR3 as well. The chain joins TRBV7-2 to TRBJ2-1; no definite D call. This CDR3 contains 14 residues. Germline V CDR1 and CDR2: SGHTA, FQGNSA. The germline V and J ends were trimmed by 0 bases and 0 bases, with 3 bases remaining between them. The chain's CDR3 is CASSLAGSYNEQFF. In DNA, the CDR3 is TGTGCCAGCAGCTTAGCAGGCTCCTACAATGAGCAGTTCTTC. The full variable domain, in which reference TRBV7-2 and TRBJ2-1 provide the parts outside the CDR3, is GAGVSQSPSNKVTEKGKDVELRCDPISGHTALYWYRQSLGQGLEFLIYFQGNSAPDKSGLPSDRFSAERTGGSVSTLTIQRTQQEDSAVYLCASSLAGSYNEQFFGPGTRLTVL.

The chain combines TRBV30 with TRBJ1-5; D remains ambiguous. The CDR3 loop spans 15 amino acids. The germline V gene has CDR1 GTSNPN and CDR2 SVGIG (reference sequence). Trimming left V 4 bases short and J 4 bases short, with 17 bases between. The CDR3 protein is CAWTSGVGWNQPQHF. The CDR3 nucleotides read TGTGCCTGGACCTCCGGGGTAGGATGGAATCAGCCCCAGCATTTT. Full variable domain (remainder filled in from reference TRBV30 and TRBJ1-5): SQTIHQWPATLVQPVGSPLSLECTVEGTSNPNLYWYRQAAGRGLQLLFYSVGIGQISSEVPQNLSASRPQDRQFILSSKKLLLSDSGFYLCAWTSGVGWNQPQHFGDGTRLSIL.

This chain joins TRBV7-8 and TRBJ2-7; 10 bases are a match to TRBD2. This CDR3 contains 13 residues. Trimming cost V 5 bases and J 4 bases; bases outside gene matches: 2. Germline CDR1 is SGHVS and CDR2 is FQNEAQ. The CDR3 loop reads CASSRTSGYEQYF. CDR3 DNA sequence: TGTGCCAGCAGCCGGACTAGCGGTTACGAGCAGTACTTC.

The chain recombines TRBV7-9 with TRBJ1-1; perhaps TRBD1 as D (5 bases). This CDR3 is built from 14 residues. The germline V gene encodes CDR1 SEHNR and CDR2 FQNEAQ (reference sequence). V was shortened by 1 base and J by 4 bases, with 10 bases between the two germline ends. The CDR3 sequence: CASSLVTGGTEAFF. The CDR3 DNA is TGTGCCAGCAGCTTAGTCACGGGGGGCACTGAAGCTTTCTTT. Drawing the rest from reference TRBV7-9 and TRBJ1-1, the complete variable domain is DTGVSQNPRHKITKRGQNVTFRCDPISEHNRLYWYRQTLGQGPEFLTYFQNEAQLEKSRLLSDRFSAERPKGSFSTLEIQRTEQGDSAMYLCASSLVTGGTEAFFGQGTRLTVV.

The chain recombines TRBV5-6 with TRBJ2-2; 11 bases match TRBD2. V was pared by 4 bases and J by 0 bases, with 11 bases of the junction left unmatched. The CDR3 sequence is 19 residues long. Per the germline V gene, CDR1 is SGHDT and CDR2 is YYEEEE. The CDR3 nucleotides are TGTGCCAGCAGCAAACTAGCGGGGGCCCACGACGCGAACACCGGGGAGCTGTTTTTT. Protein: CASSKLAGAHDANTGELFF.

The chain has TRBV28 and TRBJ1-4; possible D gene TRBD1, 6 bases. The CDR3 length is 13 residues. CDR1 and CDR2 (germline): MDHEN, SYDVKM. With 8 bases removed from V and 4 bases from J, the gap between germline ends came to 11 bases. The CDR3 sequence: CASGDTNNEKLFF. The DNA for the CDR3 is TGTGCCAGCGGGGACACAAATAATGAAAAACTGTTTTTT.

The rearrangement joins TRBV7-8 to TRBJ1-5; 9 bases map to TRBD1. V lost 3 bases, J lost 2 bases, and 8 bases stayed unmatched. Germline assignment: CDR1 SGHVS and CDR2 FQNEAQ. CDR3 length: 17 residues. The CDR3 here is CASSFSGQGTGNQPQHF. In nucleotides, the CDR3 is TGTGCCAGCAGCTTTTCGGGACAGGGTACGGGCAATCAGCCCCAGCATTTT.

This chain joins TRBV7-2 and TRBJ1-2; 7 nucleotides align to TRBD1. J was trimmed by 3 bases and V by 5 bases; bases with no gene match: 9. The CDR3 is made up of 15 amino acids. Germline V CDR1 and CDR2: SGHTA, FQGNSA. Here the CDR3 reads CASSEYSGQHYGYTF. For the CDR3, the DNA is TGTGCCAGCAGCGAATATTCGGGACAGCACTATGGCTACACCTTC.

CDR3 coding DNA: TGTGCCAGCAGCTCACTTCCGGGACAATCAAATGGCTACACCTTC. It specifies CASSSLPGQSNGYTF. This rearrangement joins TRBV7-6 to TRBJ1-2; tentative D call: TRBD1 (6 bases). The length of the CDR3 is 15 residues. Germline CDR1 reads SGHVS; CDR2 reads FNYEAQ. V lost 4 bases and J 6 bases, leaving 18 bases between the germline ends.

V usage is TRBV7-6 and J usage is TRBJ1-2; possible D gene TRBD1, 5 bases. The CDR3 spans 17 residues. The V end lost 5 bases, the J end lost 4 bases, and 23 bases lay between the germline ends. Germline values: CDR1 SGHVS, CDR2 FNYEAQ. CDR3 DNA sequence: TGTGCCAGCAGCCTAGACGAGAACCGGGACGGAATCTATGGCTACACCTTC. This codes for CASSLDENRDGIYGYTF. Complete variable domain (other parts from reference TRBV7-6 and TRBJ1-2): GAGVSQSPRYKVTKRGQDVALRCDPISGHVSLYWYRQALGQGPEFLTYFNYEAQQDKSGLPNDRFSAERPEGSISTLTIQRTEQRDSAMYRCASSLDENRDGIYGYTFGSGTRLTVV.

V gene TRBV9 combines with J gene TRBJ2-1, with D maybe TRBD2 (5 bases). Per the germline V gene, CDR1 is SGDLS and CDR2 is YYNGEE. CDR3 length: 13 residues. V was clipped by 0 bases and J by 5 bases, with 6 bases between them. The CDR3 DNA sequence: TGTGCCAGCAGCGTAGCCGGGAACAATGAGCAGTTCTTC. It translates to CASSVAGNNEQFF.

The rearrangement uses TRBV25-1 and TRBJ1-1; possible D gene TRBD1, 6 bases. Germline CDR1 reads MGHDK; CDR2 reads SYGVNS. The CDR3 consists of 13 residues. The germline V and J ends were trimmed by 6 bases and 1 base, with 9 bases remaining between them. The CDR3 reads CASRGGENTEAFF. The CDR3, as DNA: TGTGCCAGCAGAGGGGGGGAGAACACTGAAGCTTTCTTT.